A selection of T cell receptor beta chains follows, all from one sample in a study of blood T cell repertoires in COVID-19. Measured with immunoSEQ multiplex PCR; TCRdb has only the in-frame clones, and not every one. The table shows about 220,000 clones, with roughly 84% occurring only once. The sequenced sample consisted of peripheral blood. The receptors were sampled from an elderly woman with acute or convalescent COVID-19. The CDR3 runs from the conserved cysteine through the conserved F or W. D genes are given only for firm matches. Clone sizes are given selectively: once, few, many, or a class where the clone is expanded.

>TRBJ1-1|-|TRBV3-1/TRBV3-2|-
CASSRGGRTEAFF
TGTGCCAGCAGCCGGGGGGGCCGAACTGAAGCTTTCTTT
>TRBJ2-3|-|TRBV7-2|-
CASSSGEGSFIDTQYF
TGTGCCAGCAGCTCAGGGGAGGGAAGTTTTATAGATACGCAGTATTTT
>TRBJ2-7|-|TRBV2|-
CASKERYPPKFGQYF
TGTGCCAGCAAAGAGCGGTACCCCCCAAAGTTCGGGCAGTACTTC
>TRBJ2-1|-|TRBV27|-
CASKRVGGHYNEQFF
TGTGCCAGCAAAAGAGTCGGGGGGCACTACAATGAGCAGTTCTTC
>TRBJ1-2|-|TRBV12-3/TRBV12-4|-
CASSATGHNGYTF
TGTGCCAGCAGTGCGACAGGCCATAATGGCTACACCTTC
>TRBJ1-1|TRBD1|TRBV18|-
CASGPLSGTGDTEAFF
TGTGCCAGCGGACCTCTCTCCGGGACAGGGGACACTGAAGCTTTCTTT
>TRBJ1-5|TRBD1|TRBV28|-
CASIQGTGGNQPQHF
TGTGCCAGCATCCAGGGGACAGGGGGCAATCAGCCCCAGCATTTT
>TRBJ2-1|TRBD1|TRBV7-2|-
CASSLVGTGVNEQFF
TGTGCCAGCAGCTTAGTGGGGACAGGGGTCAATGAGCAGTTCTTC
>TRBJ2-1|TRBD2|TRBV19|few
CASRPLAGDYNEQFF
TGTGCCAGTAGGCCACTAGCGGGGGACTACAATGAGCAGTTCTTC
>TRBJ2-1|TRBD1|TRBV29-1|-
CSCGQVTNEQFF
TGCAGCTGTGGACAGGTGACCAATGAGCAGTTCTTC